This passage covers 22 T cell receptor beta chains from one sample sequenced in a study of CD8 T cells in ankylosing spondylitis. Study-wide results and limits: Ankylosing spondylitis blood appeared to be characterized by a TCR beta motif of eight highly homologous variants.

TCRdb recomputed calls from the 5' RACE reads with MiXCR, one row per CDR3 protein. The sample contains 750,000 to 850,000 distinct CDR3 sequences, approximately 10% of which appear only once. No antigens are known for them. Source material: blood, either unsorted or a sorted T cell fraction (not recorded which). The source is a male donor with ankylosing spondylitis.

The V call is TRBV20-1, the J call TRBJ2-3; 15 bases match TRBD2. This CDR3 has 15 amino acids. J was trimmed by 4 bases and V by 6 bases; bases with no gene match: 5. The V gene's germline CDR1 is DFQATT and CDR2 SNEGSKA (reference sequence). This CDR3 is CSAGLAGGRADTQYF. CDR3 coding DNA: TGCAGTGCCGGACTAGCGGGGGGGCGGGCAGATACGCAGTATTTT.

The chain recombines TRBV6-5 with TRBJ2-5, with 7 bases fitting TRBD2. CDR1 is MNHEY, CDR2 SVGAGI, per germline. The length of the CDR3 is 14 residues. V was clipped by 2 bases and J by 5 bases; unmatched bases: 5. CDR3 sequence: CASSYNGGGETQYF. The DNA of the CDR3 is TGTGCCAGCAGTTACAATGGGGGGGGGGAGACCCAGTACTTC.

This clonotype was counted between two and nine times. This chain joins TRBV4-3 and TRBJ2-7; D ambiguous. CDR1 is LGHNA, CDR2 YSLEER, per germline. The V and J ends lost 0 bases and 5 bases respectively, with 11 bases between them. This CDR3 spans 14 amino acids. The chain's CDR3 is CASSQEPLGDEQYF. The DNA of the CDR3 is TGCGCCAGCAGCCAAGAACCCCTCGGTGACGAGCAGTACTTC.

V gene TRBV20-1 combines with J gene TRBJ2-1; D may be TRBD2 (6 bases). Trimming stripped 6 bases from V and 3 bases from J, with 12 bases between. CDR1 is DFQATT, CDR2 SNEGSKA, per germline (reference sequence). The CDR3 extends over 13 amino acids. This CDR3 is CSAPIGGYNEQFF. CDR3 nucleotides: TGCAGTGCCCCGATCGGGGGCTACAATGAGCAGTTCTTC.

The V and J genes are TRBV28 and TRBJ2-1; 16 positions match TRBD2. Per germline, CDR1 MDHEN and CDR2 SYDVKM. Trimming removed 5 bases from V and 2 bases from J; junction bases left unmatched: 6. The CDR3 is 18 residues long. The CDR3 DNA sequence: TGTGCCAGCAGTCCGGGACTAGCGGGAGGGAGGACCTACAATGAGCAGTTCTTC. Its translation: CASSPGLAGGRTYNEQFF.

This clonotype was detected many times. J is TRBJ1-1 and V is TRBV29-1; TRBD1 aligns across 10 bases. This CDR3 has 16 amino acids. Germline V gene data show CDR1 as SQVTM and CDR2 as ANQGSEA. The V segment lost 8 bases and the J segment 2 bases; nucleotides outside the gene matches: 14. Written as DNA, the CDR3 is TGCAGCCCAACTAGGACAGGGGGTGATACTAACACTGAAGCTTTCTTT. Protein sequence: CSPTRTGGDTNTEAFF. Combining the CDR3 with reference TRBV29-1 and TRBJ1-1 gives the whole variable domain SAVISQKPSRDICQRGTSLTIQCQVDSQVTMMFWYRQQPGQSLTLIATANQGSEATYESGFVIDKFPISRPNLTFSTLTVSNMSPEDSSIYLCSPTRTGGDTNTEAFFGQGTRLTVV.

The chain employs TRBV5-1 and TRBJ2-7, with D tentatively TRBD2 (5 bases). Looked up from germline, CDR1 is SGHRS and CDR2 is YFSETQ. The germline V and J ends were trimmed by 4 bases and 5 bases, with 13 bases remaining between them. The CDR3 sequence is 13 residues long. CDR3 residues: CASSVDHGDEQYF. The CDR3 coding sequence is TGCGCCAGCAGCGTGGACCACGGGGACGAGCAGTACTTC.

V usage is TRBV20-1 and J usage is TRBJ1-2; D is unresolved. CDR3 length: 12 residues. From germline, CDR1 is DFQATT and CDR2 SNEGSKA (reference sequence). The ends were cut back, 5 bases at V and 2 bases at J, with 9 bases in the middle. For the CDR3, the DNA is TGCAGTGCTTCCAGTTCAAACTATGGCTACACCTTC. Translation: CSASSSNYGYTF.

This clonotype occurred a few times. The rearrangement joins TRBV20-1 to TRBJ2-7, with 7 nucleotides matching TRBD1. The ends lost 6 bases at V and 2 bases at J; junction bases unmatched: 10. Germline values: CDR1 DFQATT, CDR2 SNEGSKA (reference sequence). The CDR3 length is 14 residues. CDR3 residues: CSARQGPPPYEQYF. The CDR3 DNA reads TGCAGTGCAAGACAGGGCCCTCCCCCCTACGAGCAGTACTTC.

This clonotype was recorded a few times. The V call is TRBV18, the J call TRBJ2-1; the match to TRBD2 covers 11 bases. CDR3 length: 16 residues. The trim removed 3 bases at V and 8 bases at J, leaving 9 bases unmatched. CDR1 is KGHSH and CDR2 is LQKENI in the germline V gene. CDR3 in amino acids: CASSPIAGGPGDEQFF. CDR3 in DNA: TGTGCCAGCTCACCGATAGCGGGAGGGCCAGGGGATGAGCAGTTCTTC.

V and J are TRBV28 and TRBJ2-6, with D possibly being TRBD1 (6 bases). There are 16 residues in the CDR3. V lost 10 bases, J lost 0 bases, and 16 bases lay in between. Germline V gene lookup returns CDR1 MDHEN and CDR2 SYDVKM. CDR3: CATRQENNSGANVLTF. CDR3 nucleotide sequence: TGTGCCACCCGACAGGAGAACAACTCTGGGGCCAACGTCCTGACTTTC. The complete variable domain, with remaining parts taken from reference TRBV28 and TRBJ2-6, reads DVKVTQSSRYLVKRTGEKVFLECVQDMDHENMFWYRQDPGLGLRLIYFSYDVKMKEKGDIPEGYSVSREKKERFSLILESASTNQTSMYLCATRQENNSGANVLTFGAGSRLTVL.

The chain joins TRBV5-1 to TRBJ2-1; D unresolved. Looked up from germline, CDR1 is SGHRS and CDR2 is YFSETQ. V was pared by 4 bases and J by 0 bases, with 11 bases between. The CDR3 is made up of 15 amino acids. This chain's CDR3 is CASSREAISYNEQFF. CDR3 sequence (DNA): TGCGCCAGCAGCCGCGAAGCTATCTCCTACAATGAGCAGTTCTTC.

Many counts were recorded for this clonotype. The rearrangement uses TRBV7-8 and TRBJ1-5; D is uncertain. Trimming took 3 bases from V and 7 from J, leaving 13 bases between them. The germline gives CDR1 SGHVS, CDR2 FQNEAQ. There are 14 residues in the CDR3. The CDR3 reads CASSLNMGNQPQHF. Here the CDR3 DNA reads TGTGCCAGCAGCTTGAATATGGGGAACCAGCCCCAGCATTTT.

This clonotype was seen a few times. V and J are TRBV6-2 or TRBV6-3 and TRBJ2-1; D ambiguous. Germline V gene sequence: CDR1 MNHEY, CDR2 SVGEGT. V was trimmed by 3 bases and J by 5 bases, leaving 14 bases between them. The CDR3 consists of 15 residues. The CDR3 bases are TGTGCCAGCAGTTATTGGGCAGGTCACGACAATGAGCAGTTCTTC. Its translation: CASSYWAGHDNEQFF.

The chain recombines TRBV5-1 with TRBJ2-1; no reliable D call. This CDR3 contains 15 residues. Germline V gene lookup returns CDR1 SGHRS and CDR2 YFSETQ. Deletions cut 0 bases from V and 2 bases from J, with 9 bases between. The CDR3 region is CASSLESRTYNEQFF. CDR3 nucleotide sequence: TGCGCCAGCAGCTTGGAATCGCGGACCTACAATGAGCAGTTCTTC.

The chain couples TRBV7-3 to TRBJ2-3, with D uncertain. Germline V CDR1 and CDR2: SGHTA, FQGTGA. The CDR3 has 13 amino acids. V lost 5 bases, J lost 4 bases, and 10 bases lay in between. CDR3 bases: TGTGCCAGCAGCCCTCCGACCGCAGATACGCAGTATTTT. Protein product: CASSPPTADTQYF.

The chain uses TRBV30 and TRBJ2-6; D is unresolved. Germline V CDR1 and CDR2: GTSNPN, SVGIG (reference sequence). This CDR3 has 13 residues. The V gene lost 0 bases and the J gene lost 8 bases, with 8 bases spanning the gap. The CDR3 DNA reads as TGTGCCTGGAGTGTACCCTATCCCAACGTCCTGACTTTC. Amino acids: CAWSVPYPNVLTF.

This clonotype was picked up a small number of times. V is TRBV20-1 and J is TRBJ1-5; D is perhaps TRBD1 (5 bases). Trimming stripped 5 bases from V and 10 bases from J, with 18 bases between. Germline V CDR1 and CDR2: DFQATT, SNEGSKA (reference sequence). The CDR3 is 13 amino acids. CDR3 sequence (DNA): TGCAGTGCTGCATCGTTGGGGCAGAGACCCCAGCATTTT. This sequence encodes CSAASLGQRPQHF.

This clonotype was found a few times. This chain connects TRBV6-1 to TRBJ1-5; TRBD1 aligns across 9 bases. The germline CDR1 and CDR2 sequences are MNHNS and SASEGT. The length of the CDR3 is 14 residues. V shed 6 bases, J shed 3 bases, and the junction held 3 bases outside the gene matches. CDR3: CASSGQGLNQPQHF. CDR3 DNA: TGTGCCAGCAGCGGACAGGGGCTCAATCAGCCCCAGCATTTT.

This clonotype has a handful of counts. The chain recombines TRBV6-1 with TRBJ1-1; D is perhaps TRBD1 (6 bases). The V gene's germline CDR1 is MNHNS and CDR2 SASEGT. The V gene lost 8 bases and the J gene lost 1 base, with 17 bases spanning the gap. This CDR3 is 15 amino acids long. The CDR3 sequence is CASSWGPGTNTEAFF. CDR3 in DNA: TGTGCCAGCTCCTGGGGGCCAGGGACGAACACTGAAGCTTTCTTT.

This chain joins TRBV4-1 and TRBJ2-5; D might be TRBD1 (5 bases). The CDR3 consists of 13 residues. Germline-derived CDR1 and CDR2 are MGHRA and YSYEKL. V lost 3 bases to trimming and J lost 4 bases, with 9 bases between them. The chain's CDR3 is CASSQGPLETQYF. Here the CDR3 DNA reads TGCGCCAGCAGCCAGGGGCCTTTAGAGACCCAGTACTTC.

This chain joins TRBV4-1 and TRBJ1-1, with 7 nucleotides matching TRBD1. The CDR3 has 14 residues. V lost 5 bases, J lost 3 bases, and 6 bases stayed unmatched. Germline values: CDR1 MGHRA, CDR2 YSYEKL. The CDR3 coding sequence is TGCGCCAGCAGCAGACAGGGATCGCACACTGAAGCTTTCTTT. The encoded protein is CASSRQGSHTEAFF.